This TCR beta chain was recovered during a study of blood T cells in healthy people across ages. Study-level findings and limits: Donors of long life had a larger count of naive CD4+ cells and greater diversity than aged donors. Considered underestimates were the diversity estimates obtained from one million T cells. Significant beta diversity loss was already apparent by age approximately 37, declining roughly linearly.

This clonotype was picked up a small number of times. The antigen is undetermined. CDR1 is DFQATT and CDR2 is SNEGSKA in the germline V gene (reference sequence). The length of the CDR3 is 13 residues. V gave up 4 bases and J gave up 7 bases; unmatched junction bases: 3. The study isolated at least 7 million PBMCs from each sample. Combining a sample-barcoded 5' primer with a J-beta primer mix, a second PCR ran for roughly 6 to 12 cycles. TCRdb analysed the 5' RACE reads with MiXCR anew, one entry per CDR3 protein. The sample includes about 1.7 million distinct CDR3 sequences, 25% to 30% of them seen just once.

The V call is TRBV20-1, the J call TRBJ1-6, with 8 nucleotides matching TRBD1. Sequenced material: blood. This clonotype originated in a woman in her twenties or thirties in good health. CDR3 amino acids: CSAKGQGNSPLHF. The DNA for the CDR3 is TGCAGTGCTAAAGGACAGGGAAATTCACCCCTCCACTTT.